Shown below are 9 T cell receptor beta chains from a single sample sequenced in a study of molecular identifiers for immune sequencing clone quantification. TCRdb ran MiXCR on the PCR reads and lists one entry per CDR3 protein. The repertoire holds under 600,000 distinct CDR3 sequences, with over 20% as singletons. Sequencing used naive CD8+ T cells from blood, with Jurkat cell RNA spiked in. This sample's subset: FACS-sorted CD8+CD4-CCR7+CD45RA+ naive T cells. All receptors derive from a human donor in good health. Some libraries in this study had Jurkat cell RNA spiked in.

This clonotype was picked up a small number of times. The chain combines TRBV4-1 with TRBJ2-2; tentatively, D is TRBD1 or TRBD2 (5 bases each). Trimming took off 0 bases at V and 7 bases at J, with 18 bases between the two ends. The CDR3 contains 17 residues. Germline V gene sequence: CDR1 MGHRA, CDR2 YSYEKL. The DNA of the CDR3 is TGCGCCAGCAGCCAAGAAGACGAGGGGCGTGTGGGCGGGGAGCTGTTTTTT. Translation: CASSQEDEGRVGGELFF.

The chain has TRBV24-1 and TRBJ2-5; D unresolved. CDR1 KGHDR and CDR2 SFDVKD come from the germline V gene. The CDR3 runs 13 residues. V was cut by 5 bases and J by 2 bases, with 8 bases left in between. CDR3 in amino acids: CATSVEGQETQYF. In nucleotides, the CDR3 is TGTGCCACCAGTGTGGAAGGGCAAGAGACCCAGTACTTC.

On this clonotype: A single base separates this from a much larger clone, so it may be a read error. The rearrangement joins TRBV30 to TRBJ1-1; D gene ambiguous. The V and J ends lost 0 bases and 4 bases respectively, with 9 bases between them. From germline, CDR1 is GTSNPN and CDR2 SVGIG (reference sequence). This CDR3 is 13 amino acids long. The CDR3 DNA sequence: TGTGCCTGGAGTGTCCTCGGTTTCACTGAAGCTTTCTTT. Its protein is CAWSVLGFTEAFF.

In this sample, this clonotype turned up many times. The V call is TRBV12-3 or TRBV12-4, the J call TRBJ2-3; 14 bases agree with TRBD2. After removal of 8 bases from V and 1 base from J, the junction contained 5 bases not matched to a gene. This CDR3 has 16 amino acids. DNA of the CDR3: TGTGCCAGCCCCCCGGGACTAGCGGGGGGCACAGATACGCAGTATTTT. Translation gives CASPPGLAGGTDTQYF.

V usage is TRBV6-5 and J usage is TRBJ2-1; 9 nucleotides match TRBD1. In germline, CDR1 is MNHEY, CDR2 SVGAGI. This CDR3 is 12 amino acids long. The trim removed 6 bases at V and 16 bases at J, leaving 10 bases unmatched. The CDR3 reads CASSPTGGSYFF. The DNA of the CDR3 is TGTGCCAGCAGCCCGACAGGGGGAAGTTATTTCTTC.

This clonotype showed up many times. V and J are TRBV30 and TRBJ1-5; D not resolved. The CDR3 consists of 13 residues. V was clipped by 0 bases and J by 4 bases, with 7 bases between them. Germline V gives CDR1 GTSNPN, CDR2 SVGIG (reference sequence). The CDR3 sequence is CAWSVWSNQPQHF. As DNA, the CDR3 is TGTGCCTGGAGTGTATGGTCTAATCAGCCCCAGCATTTT. The complete variable domain, with remaining parts taken from reference TRBV30 and TRBJ1-5, reads SQTIHQWPATLVQPVGSPLSLECTVEGTSNPNLYWYRQAAGRGLQLLFYSVGIGQISSEVPQNLSASRPQDRQFILSSKKLLLSDSGFYLCAWSVWSNQPQHFGDGTRLSIL.

This clonotype appeared many times. The rearrangement links TRBV6-5 to TRBJ2-3; 7 nucleotides line up with TRBD2. V lost 8 bases to trimming and J lost 0 bases; unmatched junction nucleotides: 11. The CDR3 has 16 residues. CDR1 MNHEY and CDR2 SVGAGI come from the germline V gene. The CDR3 sequence is CASSPAGSYSTDTQYF. In nucleotides, the CDR3 is TGTGCCAGCTCCCCAGCGGGGAGTTATAGCACAGATACGCAGTATTTT.

In regard to this clonotype: This may stem from a read error, because a much larger clone lies one nucleotide away. This chain connects TRBV20-1 to TRBJ2-7; 9 positions agree with TRBD2. The germline gives CDR1 DFQATT, CDR2 SNEGSKA (reference sequence). The CDR3 totals 15 residues. With 5 bases clipped from V and 3 bases from J, the junction kept 11 bases outside the gene matches. CDR3 protein: CSAGITSGRYYEQYF. DNA for the CDR3: TGCAGTGCTGGGATCACTAGCGGGCGTTACTACGAGCAGTACTTC.

This clonotype appeared many times. The chain recombines TRBV5-1 with TRBJ1-1, with 9 bases matching TRBD1. The trim removed 1 base at V and 6 bases at J, leaving 10 bases unmatched. Germline CDR1 is SGHRS and CDR2 is YFSETQ. The CDR3 is 16 amino acids. The CDR3 protein is CASSLTQGAVVAEAFF. CDR3 coding DNA: TGCGCCAGCAGCTTGACACAGGGGGCCGTCGTCGCTGAAGCTTTCTTT.